The 19 T cell receptor beta chains below all came from one sample that was sequenced in a study of blood T cell repertoires in COVID-19. Sequencing used immunoSEQ multiplex PCR; TCRdb keeps in-frame clones, though not all of them. Here the sample spans about 270,000 clones, roughly 91% being singletons. Material for sequencing was PBMCs or T cells enriched from blood (not recorded which). Receptor source: a woman aged 40 to 50 with acute COVID-19.

This chain connects TRBV11-1 to TRBJ2-2; TRBD1 agrees at 8 bases. J gave up 4 bases and V 4 bases, and 5 bases lay outside the gene matches. CDR1 and CDR2 from the germline V gene are SGHAT and FQDESV (reference sequence). CDR3 size: 15 residues. This chain's CDR3 is CASSSQGAVTGELFF. In DNA form, the CDR3 reads TGTGCCAGCAGCTCCCAGGGGGCTGTCACCGGGGAGCTGTTTTTT.

The chain carries TRBV28 and TRBJ2-3; TRBD2 aligns across 9 bases. Germline lookup yields CDR1 MDHEN and CDR2 SYDVKM. V was pared by 5 bases and J by 4 bases, with 10 bases of the junction left unmatched. CDR3 length: 16 residues. CDR3 loop: CASSPQGGGASDTQYF. Written as DNA, the CDR3 is TGTGCCAGCAGTCCCCAAGGCGGGGGGGCCTCAGATACGCAGTATTTT.

This clone was detected only once. The rearrangement joins TRBV15 to TRBJ1-4; D is unresolved. This CDR3 has 15 residues. The V end lost 0 bases, the J end lost 8 bases, and 13 bases lay between the germline ends. CDR1 is LNHNV, CDR2 YYDKDF, per germline (reference sequence). CDR3 in amino acids: CATSRDRGGWEKLFF. CDR3 nucleotide sequence: TGTGCCACCAGCAGAGATCGGGGAGGGTGGGAAAAACTGTTTTTT.

This clone was counted a single time. V usage is TRBV2 and J usage is TRBJ2-4, with D possibly TRBD1 on 7 matching bases. The germline V gene encodes CDR1 SNHLY and CDR2 FYNNEI. The CDR3 runs 16 residues. The V end was cut by 5 bases, the J end by 1 base, with 15 bases between. CDR3 nucleotides: TGTGCCAGCAGTATAAGGGACAGCGGGGCCAAAAACATTCAGTACTTC. Translating gives CASSIRDSGAKNIQYF.

The V call is TRBV28, the J call TRBJ2-2; 7 bases are shared with TRBD1. V was pared by 5 bases and J by 0 bases, with 9 bases of the junction left unmatched. Per germline, CDR1 MDHEN and CDR2 SYDVKM. The CDR3 length is 17 residues. CDR3 bases: TGTGCCAGCAGTCGAGGGCGACAGGGCCCGAACACCGGGGAGCTGTTTTTT. It encodes CASSRGRQGPNTGELFF. Full variable domain (rest looked up from reference TRBV28 and TRBJ2-2): DVKVTQSSRYLVKRTGEKVFLECVQDMDHENMFWYRQDPGLGLRLIYFSYDVKMKEKGDIPEGYSVSREKKERFSLILESASTNQTSMYLCASSRGRQGPNTGELFFGEGSRLTVL.

This clone has only one observation. The CDR3 here is CASRKPGQGDNEQFF. In DNA, the CDR3 is TGTGCCAGCAGAAAACCGGGACAGGGGGACAATGAGCAGTTCTTC. This chain uses TRBV11-2 with TRBJ2-1, with 11 nucleotides matching TRBD1. The V and J ends lost 6 bases and 5 bases, in that order; junction bases with no gene match: 6. CDR1 SGHAT and CDR2 FQNNGV come from the germline V gene. CDR3 length equals 15 residues.

The chain carries TRBV9 and TRBJ1-2; D call uncertain. The CDR3 has 14 amino acids. The V end lost 3 bases, the J end lost 4 bases, and 13 bases lay between the germline ends. The germline V gene has CDR1 SGDLS and CDR2 YYNGEE. The CDR3 here is CASSADGLGYGYTF. CDR3 nucleotide sequence: TGTGCCAGCAGCGCAGACGGACTTGGCTATGGCTACACCTTC.

This rearrangement joins TRBV20-1 to TRBJ2-3, with TRBD2 matching 9 bases. Germline trimming cut 6 bases from V and 4 bases from J; bases unmatched to any gene: 8. CDR1 DFQATT and CDR2 SNEGSKA come from the germline V gene (reference sequence). The CDR3 extends over 14 amino acids. CDR3: CSASSGSLADTQYF. CDR3 DNA sequence: TGCAGTGCCAGTAGCGGGAGTTTGGCAGATACGCAGTATTTT.

This rearrangement joins TRBV12-3 or TRBV12-4 to TRBJ1-1, with D hard to call. CDR3 length: 11 amino acids. Trimming pared 6 bases from V and 2 bases from J, leaving 4 bases between. This chain's CDR3 is CASSPNTEAFF. The CDR3, as DNA: TGTGCCAGCAGCCCTAACACTGAAGCTTTCTTT.

This sequence joins TRBV24-1 and TRBJ2-1; 8 positions match TRBD2. Trimming took 4 bases from V and 0 from J; bases not matched to a gene: 10. The CDR3 is 18 residues long. The germline gives CDR1 KGHDR, CDR2 SFDVKD. CDR3 coding DNA: TGTGCCACCAGTGACCCCATTAGCGGGAATAGCTCCTACAATGAGCAGTTCTTC. Translating it yields CATSDPISGNSSYNEQFF.

The V call is TRBV7-9, the J call TRBJ2-1, with D perhaps TRBD1 (6 bases). Germline V CDR1 and CDR2: SEHNR, FQNEAQ (reference sequence). This CDR3 has 14 residues. Trimming took off 5 bases at V and 3 bases at J, with 11 bases between the two ends. The CDR3 sequence: CASSLGQIYNEQFF. The CDR3 DNA is TGTGCCAGCAGCCTTGGACAGATCTACAATGAGCAGTTCTTC.

The V call is TRBV5-1, the J call TRBJ1-4, with D maybe TRBD1 (5 bases). Germline V lookup: CDR1 SGHRS, CDR2 YFSETQ. The CDR3 has 22 residues. The V end was cut by 3 bases, the J end by 5 bases, with 35 bases between. This chain's CDR3 is CASSSKTGGSRESLVANEKLFF. The CDR3, as DNA: TGCGCCAGCAGCTCGAAAACGGGGGGATCCCGAGAATCGTTGGTGGCGAATGAAAAACTGTTTTTT.

The chain uses TRBV7-8 and TRBJ2-2, with 8 bases matching TRBD2. The V gene's germline CDR1 is SGHVS and CDR2 FQNEAQ. The CDR3 is 16 residues long. After removal of 8 bases from V and 1 base from J, the junction contained 9 bases not matched to a gene. Written as DNA, the CDR3 is TGTGCCAGCCGCCATAGCGGGGCCTGGAACACCGGGGAGCTGTTTTTT. This gives the protein CASRHSGAWNTGELFF.

The CDR3 DNA reads TGTGCCAGCAGCCAAGATCTAGGGGCAGATACGCAGTATTTT. It specifies CASSQDLGADTQYF. This chain connects TRBV14 to TRBJ2-3; possibly TRBD1 for D (5 bases). V lost 0 bases and J 4 bases, leaving 8 bases between the germline ends. The CDR3 is made up of 14 amino acids. CDR1 is SGHDN and CDR2 is FVKESK in the germline V gene.

This chain links TRBV6-5 with TRBJ1-2; 9 bases align to TRBD1. After removal of 2 bases from V and 8 bases from J, the junction contained 3 bases not matched to a gene. The CDR3 spans 13 residues. Germline CDR1 MNHEY, CDR2 SVGAGI. This CDR3 reads CASSYDRGDGYTF. The CDR3 DNA reads TGTGCCAGCAGTTACGACAGGGGGGACGGCTACACCTTC.

This clone was observed a handful of times. The chain joins TRBV11-2 to TRBJ2-7; D gene ambiguous. The germline V gene has CDR1 SGHAT and CDR2 FQNNGV. The CDR3 is made up of 15 amino acids. Trimming removed 0 bases from V and 1 base from J, with 10 bases in between. CDR3 DNA sequence: TGTGCCAGCAGCTTAGAAGTAGTTCCTTCCTACGAGCAGTACTTC. This sequence encodes CASSLEVVPSYEQYF.

The chain uses TRBV30 and TRBJ1-5, with no clear D. The germline gives CDR1 GTSNPN, CDR2 SVGIG (reference sequence). The CDR3 extends over 13 amino acids. V was clipped by 2 bases and J by 1 base, with 6 bases between them. CDR3 DNA: TGTGCCTGGAGTACGGAGAGCAATCAGCCCCAGCATTTT. Protein product: CAWSTESNQPQHF.

The chain has TRBV18 and TRBJ1-1; D may be TRBD1 (6 bases). V lost 0 bases to trimming and J lost 4 bases, with 12 bases between them. The CDR3 totals 15 residues. Germline V lookup: CDR1 KGHSH, CDR2 LQKENI. CDR3 bases: TGTGCCAGCTCACCACCGTTTCCACAGGGCACTGAAGCTTTCTTT. Translated: CASSPPFPQGTEAFF.

The chain couples TRBV3-1 (or the pseudogene TRBV3-2) to TRBJ1-2; D is unclear. In germline, CDR1 is LGHDT, CDR2 YNNKEL (reference sequence). This CDR3 contains 17 residues. Trimming removed 4 bases at V and 0 bases at J, with 18 bases between. In DNA, the CDR3 is TGTGCCAGCAGCCCCCCTAGTGGTCCGCAACCTAACTATGGCTACACCTTC. Amino acids: CASSPPSGPQPNYGYTF.